The 24 T cell receptor beta chains presented below share a single source sample, sequenced in a study of blood T cell repertoires in COVID-19. This table comes from immunoSEQ multiplex PCR, and its TCRdb copy is limited to in-frame clones, with some not included. The profile shows tens of thousands of clones, roughly 91% of them singletons. Sequenced sample: peripheral blood. All receptors come from a human donor in a cohort sampled during active COVID-19.

The chain has TRBV19 and TRBJ1-5; no definite D call. CDR1 and CDR2 (germline): LNHDA, SQIVND (reference sequence). The CDR3 is made up of 15 amino acids. Trimming cost V 2 bases and J 6 bases, with 14 bases left between them. The CDR3 bases are TGTGCCAGTAGTATAATGGGCGTTGGTGGTCAGCCCCAGCATTTT. It encodes CASSIMGVGGQPQHF.

This chain joins TRBV7-2 and TRBJ2-3; 14 positions match TRBD2. The CDR3 is 16 amino acids. Trimming at V came to 5 bases and at J to 5 bases, leaving 6 bases not matched to a gene. Germline assignment: CDR1 SGHTA and CDR2 FQGNSA. CDR3 nucleotide sequence: TGTGCCAGCAGCGCCCGAGGGACTAGCGGGGGAGATACGCAGTATTTT. Encoded protein: CASSARGTSGGDTQYF.

The rearrangement links TRBV7-3 to TRBJ2-5; 11 bases fit TRBD2. Germline V gene data show CDR1 as SGHTA and CDR2 as FQGTGA. The CDR3 has 16 amino acids. Trimming cost V 4 bases and J 9 bases; bases outside gene matches: 13. CDR3 loop: CASSSGLADSQGAQYF. As DNA, the CDR3 is TGTGCCAGCAGCTCGGGACTAGCGGACTCGCAGGGGGCCCAGTACTTC.

The rearrangement joins TRBV28 to TRBJ2-6; TRBD1 agrees at 8 bases. The junction had 13 bases not matched to a gene; V was cut back by 5 bases and J by 4 bases. CDR3 length: 18 amino acids. Germline lookup yields CDR1 MDHEN and CDR2 SYDVKM. This CDR3 is CASSPPPQGAGGANVLTF. CDR3 nucleotides: TGTGCCAGCAGTCCCCCCCCTCAGGGGGCGGGGGGGGCCAACGTCCTGACTTTC.

V is TRBV5-1 and J is TRBJ2-3, with 7 bases aligning to TRBD2. The germline gives CDR1 SGHRS, CDR2 YFSETQ. The CDR3 is 15 residues long. With 0 bases clipped from V and 1 base from J, the junction kept 2 bases outside the gene matches. The DNA of the CDR3 is TGCGCCAGCAGCTTGGGCGGGAGACGCACAGATACGCAGTATTTT. Its translation is CASSLGGRRTDTQYF.

V is TRBV6-2 or TRBV6-3 and J is TRBJ1-5; TRBD1 is a possible D gene (5 bases). The CDR3 length is 14 residues. V was shortened by 6 bases and J by 5 bases, with 14 bases between the two germline ends. CDR1 is MNHEY and CDR2 is SVGEGT in the germline V gene. In DNA form, the CDR3 reads TGTGCCAGCAGCCCCCCGCAGGGATATCAGCCCCAGCATTTT. Protein sequence: CASSPPQGYQPQHF.

The chain uses TRBV6-5 and TRBJ1-2, with D perhaps TRBD1 (6 bases). Deletions cut 9 bases from V and 6 bases from J, with 11 bases between. CDR1 and CDR2 (germline): MNHEY, SVGAGI. This CDR3 has 11 amino acids. CDR3 region: CASSQGHGYTF. CDR3 DNA: TGTGCCAGTTCACAGGGTCATGGCTACACCTTC.

The chain carries TRBV27 and TRBJ2-1; 8 nucleotides match TRBD2. Per the germline V gene, CDR1 is MNHEY and CDR2 is SMNVEV (reference sequence). The junction had 4 bases not matched to a gene; V was cut back by 6 bases and J by 0 bases. This CDR3 has 15 residues. CDR3: CASRLAGSSYNEQFF. CDR3 bases: TGTGCCAGCAGATTAGCGGGGAGCTCCTACAATGAGCAGTTCTTC.

The rearrangement links TRBV29-1 to TRBJ1-1; possible D gene TRBD1, 5 bases. CDR3 length: 12 amino acids. V lost 5 bases and J lost 8, with 15 bases in between. Germline CDR1 SQVTM, CDR2 ANQGSEA. The CDR3 region is CSVSPGEGEAFF. CDR3 nucleotide sequence: TGCAGCGTTTCCCCGGGGGAGGGGGAAGCTTTCTTT.

The rearrangement uses TRBV29-1 and TRBJ2-5; 9 bases match TRBD1. From germline, CDR1 is SQVTM and CDR2 ANQGSEA. This CDR3 spans 16 amino acids. The CDR3 coding sequence is TGCGGCCTGTTCCCGGGCGGGACAGGGCCGGGAGAGACCCAGTACTTC. Encoded protein: CGLFPGGTGPGETQYF. Drawing the rest from reference TRBV29-1 and TRBJ2-5, the complete variable domain is SAVISQKPSRDICQRGTSLTIQCQVDSQVTMMFWYRQQPGQSLTLIATANQGSEATYESGFVIDKFPISRPNLTFSTLTVSNMSPEDSSIYLCGLFPGGTGPGETQYFGPGTRLLVL.

This clone occurred once. V usage is TRBV19 and J usage is TRBJ2-3, with 8 positions matching TRBD1. Germline V gives CDR1 LNHDA, CDR2 SQIVND (reference sequence). J lost 2 bases, V lost 3 bases, and 7 bases had no gene match. There are 16 residues in the CDR3. The CDR3 bases are TGTGCCAGTAGTATGCAGGGACAGGTAATCACAGATACGCAGTATTTT. This gives the protein CASSMQGQVITDTQYF.

In nucleotides, the CDR3 is TGTGCCAGCAGCCAAGGACTAGCGGGGGCCCCAGGGGACGAGCAGTACTTC. Its translation: CASSQGLAGAPGDEQYF. V and J are TRBV7-3 and TRBJ2-7; 13 nucleotides align to TRBD2. Germline values: CDR1 SGHTA, CDR2 FQGTGA. Unmatched junction bases numbered 12, after V lost 5 bases and J lost 5 bases. The CDR3 runs 17 residues. The entire variable domain, with the rest obtained from reference TRBV7-3 and TRBJ2-7, is as follows: GAGVSQTPSNKVTEKGKYVELRCDPISGHTALYWYRQSLGQGPEFLIYFQGTGAADDSGLPNDRFFAVRPEGSVSTLKIQRTERGDSAVYLCASSQGLAGAPGDEQYFGPGTRLTVT.

V is TRBV7-9 and J is TRBJ2-2; the match to TRBD1 covers 10 bases. The length of the CDR3 is 13 residues. CDR1 and CDR2 (germline): SEHNR, FQNEAQ (reference sequence). V trimming: 9 bases; J trimming: 5 bases; junction bases outside the gene matches: 3. CDR3 in amino acids: CASRQGATGELFF. CDR3 DNA sequence: TGTGCCAGTCGACAGGGGGCGACCGGGGAGCTGTTTTTT.

The chain has TRBV5-5 and TRBJ1-4, with D possibly TRBD1 on 6 matching bases. Trimming took off 4 bases at V and 2 bases at J, with 15 bases between the two ends. The germline V gene has CDR1 SGHKS and CDR2 YYEKEE (reference sequence). This CDR3 contains 16 residues. The CDR3: CASSLITGSTNEKLFF. CDR3 nucleotide sequence: TGTGCCAGCAGCCTGATTACAGGGAGCACTAATGAAAAACTGTTTTTT. The full variable domain, rest sourced from reference TRBV5-5 and TRBJ1-4, is DAGVTQSPTHLIKTRGQQVTLRCSPISGHKSVSWYQQVLGQGPQFIFQYYEKEERGRGNFPDRFSARQFPNYSSELNVNALLLGDSALYLCASSLITGSTNEKLFFGSGTQLSVL.

This clone was seen just once. The V gene is TRBV5-6, the J gene TRBJ1-1, with 9 bases identical to TRBD1. V dropped 3 bases and J dropped 1; count of bases not matched to a gene: 4. CDR3 length equals 15 residues. The germline CDR1 and CDR2 sequences are SGHDT and YYEEEE. CDR3 region: CASSSGTGQNTEAFF. CDR3 in DNA: TGTGCCAGCAGCTCCGGGACAGGGCAGAACACTGAAGCTTTCTTT.

The V call is TRBV2, the J call TRBJ2-1; 12 bases match TRBD2. The CDR3 is 18 residues long. Germline-derived CDR1 and CDR2 are SNHLY and FYNNEI. With V trimmed by 4 bases and J by 7 bases, 14 bases remained unmatched. CDR3 bases: TGTGCCAGCAGTGGGGAGACTAGCGGGAGACTGGGAGCGAATGAGCAGTTCTTC. Its protein is CASSGETSGRLGANEQFF.

V gene TRBV11-2 combines with J gene TRBJ1-2; 9 positions match TRBD1. This CDR3 has 13 amino acids. The ends lost 5 bases at V and 5 bases at J; junction bases unmatched: 3. Per the germline V gene, CDR1 is SGHAT and CDR2 is FQNNGV. CDR3 amino acids: CASSTGGAYGYTF. CDR3 DNA sequence: TGTGCCAGCAGCACAGGGGGCGCATATGGCTACACCTTC. Looking up the rest from reference TRBV11-2 and TRBJ1-2 gives the full variable domain: EAGVAQSPRYKIIEKRQSVAFWCNPISGHATLYWYQQILGQGPKLLIQFQNNGVVDDSQLPKDRFSAERLKGVDSTLKIQPAKLEDSAVYLCASSTGGAYGYTFGSGTRLTVV.

J is TRBJ2-1 and V is TRBV29-1; TRBD1 aligns across 7 bases. V lost 0 bases, J lost 8 bases, and 4 bases stayed unmatched. The CDR3 has 13 residues. Germline assignment: CDR1 SQVTM and CDR2 ANQGSEA. The CDR3 nucleotides are TGCAGCGTTGAAGAACGACAGGGCTATGAGCAGTTCTTC. Its translation is CSVEERQGYEQFF.

The gene calls are TRBV2 and TRBJ2-7; TRBD2 matches 10 bases. V lost 8 bases, J lost 2 bases, and 6 bases stayed unmatched. Germline V lookup: CDR1 SNHLY, CDR2 FYNNEI. The CDR3 loop spans 14 amino acids. The CDR3 region has the DNA TGTGCCAGCGCCTTAGCGGGGGGCCCCTACGAGCAGTACTTC. This codes for CASALAGGPYEQYF. Drawing the rest from reference TRBV2 and TRBJ2-7, the complete variable domain is EPEVTQTPSHQVTQMGQEVILRCVPISNHLYFYWYRQILGQKVEFLVSFYNNEISEKSEIFDDQFSVERPDGSNFTLKIRSTKLEDSAMYFCASALAGGPYEQYFGPGTRLTVT.

The rearrangement joins TRBV3-1 (or the pseudogene TRBV3-2) to TRBJ2-1; D ambiguous. The germline V gene encodes CDR1 LGHDT and CDR2 YNNKEL (reference sequence). The CDR3 covers 13 residues. V lost 4 bases and J lost 4, with 8 bases in between. The CDR3 protein is CASSPKHYNEQFF. In nucleotides, the CDR3 is TGTGCCAGCAGCCCTAAGCATTACAATGAGCAGTTCTTC.

The rearrangement uses TRBV5-8 and TRBJ2-5, with 8 nucleotides matching TRBD2. The V gene's germline CDR1 is SGHTS and CDR2 YDEGEE. The CDR3 is made up of 14 amino acids. J was trimmed by 1 base and V by 5 bases; bases with no gene match: 4. CDR3 sequence reads: CASSTGGAQETQYF. The CDR3 DNA reads as TGTGCCAGCAGTACCGGGGGGGCCCAAGAGACCCAGTACTTC.

V and J are TRBV3-1 (or the pseudogene TRBV3-2) and TRBJ1-2; TRBD1 aligns across 7 bases. This CDR3 has 13 amino acids. Unmatched junction bases numbered 3, after V lost 5 bases and J lost 3 bases. Germline V gene lookup returns CDR1 LGHDT and CDR2 YNNKEL (reference sequence). The chain's CDR3 is CASSMTGYYGYTF. The DNA of the CDR3 is TGTGCCAGCAGCATGACAGGGTACTATGGCTACACCTTC.

The CDR3 DNA follows: TGTGCCAGCAGCTTAATTGGGACAACCCCTTACGAGCAGTACTTC. As protein: CASSLIGTTPYEQYF. This chain uses TRBV7-3 with TRBJ2-7; possibly TRBD1 for D (6 bases). This CDR3 region has 15 residues. Trimming took off 1 base at V and 4 bases at J, with 14 bases between the two ends. Germline CDR1 SGHTA, CDR2 FQGTGA. The complete variable domain, with remaining parts taken from reference TRBV7-3 and TRBJ2-7, reads GAGVSQTPSNKVTEKGKYVELRCDPISGHTALYWYRQSLGQGPEFLIYFQGTGAADDSGLPNDRFFAVRPEGSVSTLKIQRTERGDSAVYLCASSLIGTTPYEQYFGPGTRLTVT.

J is TRBJ1-5 and V is TRBV19; D is possibly TRBD1 (6 bases). The CDR3 spans 17 residues. Trimming removed 4 bases from V and 5 bases from J, with 21 bases in between. Looked up from germline, CDR1 is LNHDA and CDR2 is SQIVND (reference sequence). In nucleotides, the CDR3 is TGTGCCAGTAGTAGGGGGGCCGGGGGGGCAGCTTATCAGCCCCAGCATTTT. It translates to CASSRGAGGAAYQPQHF.